Described below is a single TCR beta chain sequence and its context. Profiled with immunoSEQ multiplex PCR; TCRdb holds only in-frame clones, not every one. Here the sample spans hundreds of thousands of clones, roughly nine tenths being singletons. The sample belongs to a study of blood T cell repertoires in COVID-19. CDR3 length: 15 amino acids. Trimming took off 3 bases at V and 4 bases at J, with 15 bases between the two ends. Germline CDR1 is SGHRS and CDR2 is YFSETQ. The material sequenced was PBMCs or T cells enriched from blood (not recorded which). The gene calls are TRBV5-1 and TRBJ2-3; TRBD1 is a possible D gene (8 bases). The receptor comes from a woman in her twenties or thirties who had recovered from COVID-19. The CDR3 reads CASSSKTGGADTQYF. The DNA for the CDR3 is TGCGCCAGCAGCTCCAAAACAGGGGGGGCAGATACGCAGTATTTT. The full variable domain, its missing parts supplied by reference TRBV5-1 and TRBJ2-3, is KAGVTQTPRYLIKTRGQQVTLSCSPISGHRSVSWYQQTPGQGLQFLFEYFSETQRNKGNFPGRFSGRQFSNSRSEMNVSTLELGDSALYLCASSSKTGGADTQYFGPGTRLTVL.